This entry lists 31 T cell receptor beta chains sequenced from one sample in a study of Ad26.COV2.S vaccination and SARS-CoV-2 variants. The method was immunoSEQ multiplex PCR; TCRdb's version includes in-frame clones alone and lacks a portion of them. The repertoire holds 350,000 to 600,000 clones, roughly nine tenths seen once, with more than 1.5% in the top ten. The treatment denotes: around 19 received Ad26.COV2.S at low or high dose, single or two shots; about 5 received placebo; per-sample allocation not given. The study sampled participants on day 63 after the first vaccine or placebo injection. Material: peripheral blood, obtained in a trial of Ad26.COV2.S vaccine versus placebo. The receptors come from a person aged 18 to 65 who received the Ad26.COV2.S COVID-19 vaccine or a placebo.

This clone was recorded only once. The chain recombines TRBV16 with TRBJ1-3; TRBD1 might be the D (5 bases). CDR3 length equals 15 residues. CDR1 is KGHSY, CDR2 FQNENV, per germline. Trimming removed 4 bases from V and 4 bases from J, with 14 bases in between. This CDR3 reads CASSPTRTPGNTIYF. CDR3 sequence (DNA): TGTGCCAGCAGCCCGACCAGGACACCCGGAAACACCATATATTTT. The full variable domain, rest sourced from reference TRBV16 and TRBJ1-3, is GEEVAQTPKHLVRGEGQKAKLYCAPIKGHSYVFWYQQVLKNEFKFLISFQNENVFDETGMPKERFSAKCLPNSPCSLEIQATKLEDSAVYFCASSPTRTPGNTIYFGEGSWLTVV.

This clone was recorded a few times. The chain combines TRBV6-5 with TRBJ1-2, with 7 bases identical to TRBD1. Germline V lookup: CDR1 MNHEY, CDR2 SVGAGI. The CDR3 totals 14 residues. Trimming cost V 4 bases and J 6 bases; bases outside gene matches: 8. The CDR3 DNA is TGTGCCAGCAGTTGGGAGGGGGCGGGTAATGGCTACACCTTC. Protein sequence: CASSWEGAGNGYTF.

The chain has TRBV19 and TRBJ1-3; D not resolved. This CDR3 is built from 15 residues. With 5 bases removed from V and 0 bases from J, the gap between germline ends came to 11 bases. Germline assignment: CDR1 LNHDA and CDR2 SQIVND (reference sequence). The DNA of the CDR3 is TGTGCCAGTAGTCGTCTCGGGATCTCTGGAAACACCATATATTTT. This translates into CASSRLGISGNTIYF. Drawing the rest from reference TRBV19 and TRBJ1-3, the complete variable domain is DGGITQSPKYLFRKEGQNVTLSCEQNLNHDAMYWYRQDPGQGLRLIYYSQIVNDFQKGDIAEGYSVSREKKESFPLTVTSAQKNPTAFYLCASSRLGISGNTIYFGEGSWLTVV.

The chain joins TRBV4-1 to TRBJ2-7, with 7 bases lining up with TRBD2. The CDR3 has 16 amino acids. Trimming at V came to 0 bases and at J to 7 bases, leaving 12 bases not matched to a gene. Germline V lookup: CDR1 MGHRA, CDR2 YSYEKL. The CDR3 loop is CASSQEGGSGVTEQYF. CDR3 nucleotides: TGCGCCAGCAGCCAAGAGGGGGGGTCGGGAGTGACGGAGCAGTACTTC.

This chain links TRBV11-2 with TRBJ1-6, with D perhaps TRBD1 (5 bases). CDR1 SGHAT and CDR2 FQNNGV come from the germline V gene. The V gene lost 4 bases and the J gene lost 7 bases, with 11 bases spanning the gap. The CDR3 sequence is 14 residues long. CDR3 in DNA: TGTGCCAGCAGCTGGGGGGACGGCAATTCACCCCTCCACTTT. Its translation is CASSWGDGNSPLHF.

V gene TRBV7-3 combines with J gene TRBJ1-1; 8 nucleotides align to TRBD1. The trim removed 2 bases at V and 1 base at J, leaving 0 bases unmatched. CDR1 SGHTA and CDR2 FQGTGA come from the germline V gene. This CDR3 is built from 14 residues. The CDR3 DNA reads TGTGCCAGCAGCTTAGGACAGGGGAACACTGAAGCTTTCTTT. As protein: CASSLGQGNTEAFF.

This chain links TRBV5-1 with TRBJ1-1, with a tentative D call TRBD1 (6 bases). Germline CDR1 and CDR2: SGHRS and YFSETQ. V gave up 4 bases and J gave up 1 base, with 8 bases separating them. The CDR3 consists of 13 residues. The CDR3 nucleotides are TGCGCCAGCAGCCAACAGGGGAACACTGAAGCTTTCTTT. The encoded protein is CASSQQGNTEAFF.

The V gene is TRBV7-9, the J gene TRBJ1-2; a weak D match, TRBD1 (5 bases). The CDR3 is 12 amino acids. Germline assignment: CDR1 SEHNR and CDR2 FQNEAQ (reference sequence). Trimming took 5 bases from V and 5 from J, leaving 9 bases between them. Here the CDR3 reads CASSPQEYGYTF. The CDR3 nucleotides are TGTGCCAGCAGCCCACAGGAATATGGCTACACCTTC.

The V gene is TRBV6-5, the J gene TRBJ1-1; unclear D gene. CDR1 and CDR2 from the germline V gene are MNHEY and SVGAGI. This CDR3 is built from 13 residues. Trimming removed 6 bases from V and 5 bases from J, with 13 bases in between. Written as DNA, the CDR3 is TGTGCCAGCAGCCTAAAAGCGAGGACTGAAGCTTTCTTT. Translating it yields CASSLKARTEAFF.

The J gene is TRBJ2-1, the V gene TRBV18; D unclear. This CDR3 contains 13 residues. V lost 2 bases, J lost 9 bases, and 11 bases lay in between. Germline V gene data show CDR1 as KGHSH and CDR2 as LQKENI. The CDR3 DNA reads TGTGCCAGCTCACCAGTACAGTCCAGTGAGCAGTTCTTC. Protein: CASSPVQSSEQFF.

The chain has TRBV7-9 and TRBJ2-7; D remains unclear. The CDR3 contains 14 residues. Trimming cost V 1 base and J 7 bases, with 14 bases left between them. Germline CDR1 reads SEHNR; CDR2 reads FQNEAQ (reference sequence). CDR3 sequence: CASSLVKGLGEQYF. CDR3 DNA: TGTGCCAGCAGCTTAGTGAAGGGTCTCGGGGAGCAGTACTTC.

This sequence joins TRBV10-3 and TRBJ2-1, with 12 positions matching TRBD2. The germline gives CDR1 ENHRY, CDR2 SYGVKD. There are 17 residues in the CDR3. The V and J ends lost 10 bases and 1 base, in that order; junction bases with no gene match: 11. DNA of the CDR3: TGTGCCACCACGACCCTAGCGGGAGGGAGTTCCTACAATGAGCAGTTCTTC. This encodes CATTTLAGGSSYNEQFF.

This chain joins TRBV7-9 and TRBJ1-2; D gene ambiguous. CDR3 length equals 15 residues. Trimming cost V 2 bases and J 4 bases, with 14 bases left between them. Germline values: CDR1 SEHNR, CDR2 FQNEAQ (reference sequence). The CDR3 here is CASSLRTLSFYGYTF. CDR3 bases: TGTGCCAGCAGCTTACGAACACTTTCTTTCTATGGCTACACCTTC.

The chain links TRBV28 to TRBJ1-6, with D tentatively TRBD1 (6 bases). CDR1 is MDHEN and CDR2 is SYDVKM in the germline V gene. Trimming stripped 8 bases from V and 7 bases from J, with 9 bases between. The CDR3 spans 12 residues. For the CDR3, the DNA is TGTGCCAGCGAGGGGGTAAATTCACCCCTCCACTTT. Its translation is CASEGVNSPLHF.

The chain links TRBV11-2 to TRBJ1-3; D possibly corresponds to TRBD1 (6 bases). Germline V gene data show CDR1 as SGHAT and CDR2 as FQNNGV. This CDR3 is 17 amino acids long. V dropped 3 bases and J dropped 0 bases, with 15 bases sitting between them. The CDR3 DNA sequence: TGTGCCAGCAGCTTGGGAGTTACAGGGACCTCTGGAAACACCATATATTTT. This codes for CASSLGVTGTSGNTIYF.

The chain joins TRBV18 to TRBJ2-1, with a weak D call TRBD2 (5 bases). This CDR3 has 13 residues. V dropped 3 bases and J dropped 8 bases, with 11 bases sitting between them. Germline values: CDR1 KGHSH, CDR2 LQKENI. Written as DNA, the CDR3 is TGTGCCAGCTCACCCATTGCGGGCGATGAGCAGTTCTTC. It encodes CASSPIAGDEQFF.

Here the CDR3 reads CASSSNRDPWETQYF. The CDR3 bases are TGTGCCAGCAGCTCAAACAGGGACCCTTGGGAGACCCAGTACTTC. This sequence joins TRBV7-8 and TRBJ2-5; tentative D call: TRBD1 (6 bases). The germline V and J ends were trimmed by 4 bases and 5 bases, with 17 bases remaining between them. Per the germline V gene, CDR1 is SGHVS and CDR2 is FQNEAQ. The CDR3 is made up of 15 amino acids.

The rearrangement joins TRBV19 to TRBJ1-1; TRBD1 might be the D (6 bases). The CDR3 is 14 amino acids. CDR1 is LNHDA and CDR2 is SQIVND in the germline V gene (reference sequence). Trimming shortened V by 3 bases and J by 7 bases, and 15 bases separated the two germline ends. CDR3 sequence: CASSIGGRIREAFF. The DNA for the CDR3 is TGTGCCAGTAGTATTGGGGGGCGGATACGTGAAGCTTTCTTT.

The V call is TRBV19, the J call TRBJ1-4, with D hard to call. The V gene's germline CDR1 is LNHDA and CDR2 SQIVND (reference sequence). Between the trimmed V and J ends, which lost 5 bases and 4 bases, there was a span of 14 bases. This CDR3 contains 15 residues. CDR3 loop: CASSGGSGRNEKLFF. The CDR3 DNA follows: TGTGCCAGTAGTGGTGGGAGCGGACGTAATGAAAAACTGTTTTTT.

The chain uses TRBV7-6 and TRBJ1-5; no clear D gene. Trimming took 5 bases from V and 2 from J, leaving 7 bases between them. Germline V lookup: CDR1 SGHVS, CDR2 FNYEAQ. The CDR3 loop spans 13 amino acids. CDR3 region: CASSGIGNQPQHF. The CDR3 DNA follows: TGTGCCAGCAGCGGGATTGGCAATCAGCCCCAGCATTTT.

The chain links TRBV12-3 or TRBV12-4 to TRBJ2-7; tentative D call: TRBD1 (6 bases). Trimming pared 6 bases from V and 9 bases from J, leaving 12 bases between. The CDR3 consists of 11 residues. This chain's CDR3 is CASSAGAPQYF. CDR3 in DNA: TGTGCCAGCAGCGCAGGGGCCCCGCAGTACTTC.

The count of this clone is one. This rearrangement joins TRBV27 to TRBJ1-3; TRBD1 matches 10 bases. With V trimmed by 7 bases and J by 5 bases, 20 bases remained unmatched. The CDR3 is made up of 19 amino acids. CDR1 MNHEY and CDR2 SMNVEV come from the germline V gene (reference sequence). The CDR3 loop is CASTSRPGTGDRSRNTIYF. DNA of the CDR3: TGTGCCAGCACCTCTCGTCCCGGGACAGGGGACAGGTCCCGAAACACCATATATTTT.

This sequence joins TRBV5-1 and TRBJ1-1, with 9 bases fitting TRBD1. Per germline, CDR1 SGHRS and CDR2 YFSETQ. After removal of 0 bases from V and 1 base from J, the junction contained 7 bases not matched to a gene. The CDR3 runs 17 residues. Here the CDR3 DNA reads TGCGCCAGCAGCTTGGCCGGGACAGGGATAAGGAACACTGAAGCTTTCTTT. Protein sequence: CASSLAGTGIRNTEAFF.

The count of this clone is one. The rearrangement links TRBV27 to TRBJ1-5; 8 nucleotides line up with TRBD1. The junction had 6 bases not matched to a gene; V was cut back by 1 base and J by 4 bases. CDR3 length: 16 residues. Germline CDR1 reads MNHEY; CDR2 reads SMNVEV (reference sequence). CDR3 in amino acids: CASSLLSGGGNQPQHF. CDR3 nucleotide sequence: TGTGCCAGCAGTTTATTGTCAGGGGGCGGTAATCAGCCCCAGCATTTT.

CDR3 DNA sequence: TGTGCCAGCAGCCACCATAGTGCTAGCGGGGGGTTCTACAATGAGCAGTTCTTC. Its protein is CASSHHSASGGFYNEQFF. The V and J genes are TRBV4-2 and TRBJ2-1, with TRBD2 identical over 11 bases. With V trimmed by 3 bases and J by 3 bases, 10 bases remained unmatched. Germline assignment: CDR1 LGHNA and CDR2 YNFKEQ. The CDR3 has 18 amino acids.

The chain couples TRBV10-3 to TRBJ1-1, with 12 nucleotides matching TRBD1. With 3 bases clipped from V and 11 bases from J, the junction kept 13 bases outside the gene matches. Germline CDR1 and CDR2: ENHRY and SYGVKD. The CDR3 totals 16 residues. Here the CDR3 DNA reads TGTGCCATCAGTGACCAAACGGGGGACAGGGGGCTATCGGCTTTCTTT. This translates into CAISDQTGDRGLSAFF.

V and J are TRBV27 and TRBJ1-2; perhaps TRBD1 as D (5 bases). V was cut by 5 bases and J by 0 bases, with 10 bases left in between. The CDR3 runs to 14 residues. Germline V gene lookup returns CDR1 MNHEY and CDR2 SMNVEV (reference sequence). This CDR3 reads CASSPGHTNYGYTF. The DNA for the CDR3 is TGTGCCAGCAGTCCCGGACATACTAACTATGGCTACACCTTC.

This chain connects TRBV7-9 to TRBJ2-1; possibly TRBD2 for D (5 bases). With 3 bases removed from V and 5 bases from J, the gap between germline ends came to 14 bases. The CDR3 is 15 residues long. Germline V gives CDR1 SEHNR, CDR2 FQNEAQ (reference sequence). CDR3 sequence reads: CASSFLGAGDNEQFF. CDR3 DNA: TGTGCCAGCAGCTTTCTGGGAGCAGGTGACAATGAGCAGTTCTTC.

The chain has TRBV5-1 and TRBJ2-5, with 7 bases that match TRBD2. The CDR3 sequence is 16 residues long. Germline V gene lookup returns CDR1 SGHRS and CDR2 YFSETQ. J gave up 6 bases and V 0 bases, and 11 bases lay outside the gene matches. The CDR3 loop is CASSLELAYRKKTQYF. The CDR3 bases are TGCGCCAGCAGCTTGGAACTAGCGTATCGGAAGAAGACCCAGTACTTC.

As DNA, the CDR3 is TGTGCCAGCAGCCAAGGGGGGGGGAGCTATGGCTACACCTTC. This gives the protein CASSQGGGSYGYTF. The V gene is TRBV3-1 (or the pseudogene TRBV3-2), the J gene TRBJ1-2, with D perhaps TRBD1 (5 bases). The ends were cut back, 1 base at V and 4 bases at J, with 10 bases in the middle. The CDR3 spans 14 residues. Germline CDR1 reads LGHDT; CDR2 reads YNNKEL (reference sequence).

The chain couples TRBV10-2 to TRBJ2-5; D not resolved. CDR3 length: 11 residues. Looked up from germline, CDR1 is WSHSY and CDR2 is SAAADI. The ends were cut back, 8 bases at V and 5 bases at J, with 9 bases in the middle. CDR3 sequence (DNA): TGCGCCAGCCGATCTCGGGAGACCCAGTACTTC. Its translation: CASRSRETQYF.